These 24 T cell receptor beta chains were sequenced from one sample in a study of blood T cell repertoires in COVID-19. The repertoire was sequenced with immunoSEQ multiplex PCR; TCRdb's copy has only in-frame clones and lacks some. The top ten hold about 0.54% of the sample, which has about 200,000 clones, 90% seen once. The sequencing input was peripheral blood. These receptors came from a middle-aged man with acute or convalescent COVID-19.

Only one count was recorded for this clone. CDR3 nucleotide sequence: TGTGCCAGCAGCCCTAGCGGGGTTGGAAACACCATATATTTT. This translates into CASSPSGVGNTIYF. The chain has TRBV28 and TRBJ1-3, with D hard to call. The V gene's germline CDR1 is MDHEN and CDR2 SYDVKM. V was cut by 6 bases and J by 3 bases, with 12 bases left in between. CDR3 length: 14 amino acids.

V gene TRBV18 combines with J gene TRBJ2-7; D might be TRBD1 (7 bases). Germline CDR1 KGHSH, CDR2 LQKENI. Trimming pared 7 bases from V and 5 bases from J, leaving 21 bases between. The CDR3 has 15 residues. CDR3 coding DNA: TGTGCCAGCTTCCAAGGAGGGCAGGGGGTTAACGAGCAGTACTTC. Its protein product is CASFQGGQGVNEQYF.

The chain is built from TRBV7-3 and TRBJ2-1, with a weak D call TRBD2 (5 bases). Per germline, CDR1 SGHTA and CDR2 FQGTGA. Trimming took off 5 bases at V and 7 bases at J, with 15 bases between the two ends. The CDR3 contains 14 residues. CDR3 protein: CASSPREGGNEQFF. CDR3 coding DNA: TGTGCCAGCAGCCCTCGCGAGGGCGGAAATGAGCAGTTCTTC.

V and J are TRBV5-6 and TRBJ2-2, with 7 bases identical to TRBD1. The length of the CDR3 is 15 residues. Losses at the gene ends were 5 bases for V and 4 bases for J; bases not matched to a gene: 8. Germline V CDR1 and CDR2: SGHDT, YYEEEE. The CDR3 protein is CASSTTGRSTGELFF. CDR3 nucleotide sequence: TGTGCCAGCAGTACGACAGGGCGGTCCACCGGGGAGCTGTTTTTT. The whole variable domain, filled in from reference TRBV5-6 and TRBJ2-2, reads DAGVTQSPTHLIKTRGQQVTLRCSPKSGHDTVSWYQQALGQGPQFIFQYYEEEERQRGNFPDRFSGHQFPNYSSELNVNALLLGDSALYLCASSTTGRSTGELFFGEGSRLTVL.

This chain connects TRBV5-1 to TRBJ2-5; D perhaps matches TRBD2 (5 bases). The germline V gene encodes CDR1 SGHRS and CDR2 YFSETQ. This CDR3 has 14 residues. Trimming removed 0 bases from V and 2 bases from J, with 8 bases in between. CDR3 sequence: CASSLGRTQETQYF. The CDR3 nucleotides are TGCGCCAGCAGCTTGGGACGGACTCAAGAGACCCAGTACTTC. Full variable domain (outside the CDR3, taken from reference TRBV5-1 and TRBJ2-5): KAGVTQTPRYLIKTRGQQVTLSCSPISGHRSVSWYQQTPGQGLQFLFEYFSETQRNKGNFPGRFSGRQFSNSRSEMNVSTLELGDSALYLCASSLGRTQETQYFGPGTRLLVL.

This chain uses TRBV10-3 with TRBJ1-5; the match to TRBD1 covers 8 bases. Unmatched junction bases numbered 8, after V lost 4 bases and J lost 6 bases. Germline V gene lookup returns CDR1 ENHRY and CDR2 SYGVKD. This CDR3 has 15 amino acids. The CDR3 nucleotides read TGTGCCATCAGTGCCGCGACAGGGGAAGGTCAGCCCCAGCATTTT. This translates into CAISAATGEGQPQHF.

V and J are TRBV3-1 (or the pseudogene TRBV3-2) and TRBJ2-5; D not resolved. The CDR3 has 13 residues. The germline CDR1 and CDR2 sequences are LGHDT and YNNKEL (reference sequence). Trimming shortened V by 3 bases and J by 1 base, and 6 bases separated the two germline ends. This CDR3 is CASSHRLQETQYF. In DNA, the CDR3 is TGTGCCAGCAGCCACAGGCTCCAAGAGACCCAGTACTTC.

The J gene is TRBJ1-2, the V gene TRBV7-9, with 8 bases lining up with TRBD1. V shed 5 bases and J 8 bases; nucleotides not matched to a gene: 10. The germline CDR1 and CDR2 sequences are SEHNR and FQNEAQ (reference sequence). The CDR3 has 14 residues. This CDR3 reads CASSPWTGFRGYTF. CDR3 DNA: TGTGCCAGCAGCCCCTGGACAGGGTTTCGGGGCTACACCTTC. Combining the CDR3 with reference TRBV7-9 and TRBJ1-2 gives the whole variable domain DTGVSQNPRHKITKRGQNVTFRCDPISEHNRLYWYRQTLGQGPEFLTYFQNEAQLEKSRLLSDRFSAERPKGSFSTLEIQRTEQGDSAMYLCASSPWTGFRGYTFGSGTRLTVV.

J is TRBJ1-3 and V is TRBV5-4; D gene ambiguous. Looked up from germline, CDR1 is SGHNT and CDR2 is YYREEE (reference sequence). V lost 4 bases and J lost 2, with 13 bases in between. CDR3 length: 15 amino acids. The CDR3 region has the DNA TGTGCCAGCAGCGCTGGCGGAGGGCCTGGAAACACCATATATTTT. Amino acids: CASSAGGGPGNTIYF.

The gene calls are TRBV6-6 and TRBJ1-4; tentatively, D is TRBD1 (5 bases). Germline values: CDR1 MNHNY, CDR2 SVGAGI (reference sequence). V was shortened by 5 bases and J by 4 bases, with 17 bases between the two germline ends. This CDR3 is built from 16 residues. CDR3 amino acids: CASSRLDNRLNEKLFF. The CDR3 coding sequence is TGTGCCAGCAGTCGACTGGACAACCGGCTTAATGAAAAACTGTTTTTT.

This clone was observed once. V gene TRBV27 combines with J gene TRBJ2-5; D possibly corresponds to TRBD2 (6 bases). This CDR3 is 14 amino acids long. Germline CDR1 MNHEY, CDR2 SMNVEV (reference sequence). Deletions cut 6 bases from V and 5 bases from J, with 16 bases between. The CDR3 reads CASRGGYGFETQYF. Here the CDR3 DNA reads TGTGCCAGCAGAGGAGGGTACGGGTTTGAGACCCAGTACTTC.

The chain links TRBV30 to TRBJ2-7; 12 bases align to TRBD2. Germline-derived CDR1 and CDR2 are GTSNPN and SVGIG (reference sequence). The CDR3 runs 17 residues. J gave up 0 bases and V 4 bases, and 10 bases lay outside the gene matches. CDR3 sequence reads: CAWNWASGRAVSYEQYF. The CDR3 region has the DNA TGTGCCTGGAACTGGGCTAGCGGGAGGGCTGTCTCCTACGAGCAGTACTTC.

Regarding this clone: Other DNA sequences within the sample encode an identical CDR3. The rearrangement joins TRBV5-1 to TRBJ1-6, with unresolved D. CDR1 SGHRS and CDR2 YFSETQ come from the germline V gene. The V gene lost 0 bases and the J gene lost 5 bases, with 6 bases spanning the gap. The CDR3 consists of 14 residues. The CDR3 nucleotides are TGCGCCAGCAGCTTGGGCCAGAATAATTCACCCCTCCACTTT. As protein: CASSLGQNNSPLHF.

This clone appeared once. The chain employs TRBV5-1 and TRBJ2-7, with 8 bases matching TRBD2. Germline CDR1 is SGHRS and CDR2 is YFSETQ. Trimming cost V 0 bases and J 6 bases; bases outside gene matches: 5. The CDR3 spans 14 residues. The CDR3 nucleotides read TGCGCCAGCAGCTTGGGGACTAGCTTCGTCGAGCAGTACTTC. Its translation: CASSLGTSFVEQYF.

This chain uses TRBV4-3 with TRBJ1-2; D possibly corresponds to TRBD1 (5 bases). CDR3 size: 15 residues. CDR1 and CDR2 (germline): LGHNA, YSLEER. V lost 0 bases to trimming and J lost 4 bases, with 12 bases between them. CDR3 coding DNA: TGCGCCAGCAGCCAAGAAAGGCAGGGCGGCTATGGCTACACCTTC. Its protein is CASSQERQGGYGYTF.

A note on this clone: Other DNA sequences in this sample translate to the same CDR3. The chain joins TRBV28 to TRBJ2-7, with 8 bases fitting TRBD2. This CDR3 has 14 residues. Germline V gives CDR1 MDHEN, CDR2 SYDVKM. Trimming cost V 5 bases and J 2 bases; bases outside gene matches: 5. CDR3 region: CASSPHSGAYEQYV. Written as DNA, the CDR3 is TGTGCCAGCAGTCCGCATAGCGGGGCCTACGAGCAGTACGTC.

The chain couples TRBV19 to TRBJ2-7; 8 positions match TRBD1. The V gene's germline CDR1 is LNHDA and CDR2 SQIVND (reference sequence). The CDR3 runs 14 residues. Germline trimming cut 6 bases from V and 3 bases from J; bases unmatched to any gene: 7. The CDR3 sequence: CASSTRTGIYEQYF. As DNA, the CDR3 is TGTGCCAGTAGCACGCGGACAGGGATCTACGAGCAGTACTTC.

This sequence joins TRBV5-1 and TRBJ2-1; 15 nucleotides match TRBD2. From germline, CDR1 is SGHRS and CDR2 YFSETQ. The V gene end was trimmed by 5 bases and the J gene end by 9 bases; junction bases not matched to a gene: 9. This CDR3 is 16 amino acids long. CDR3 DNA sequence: TGCGCCAGCAGACCGGGGACTAGCGGGAGGTTAAGTGAGCAGTTCTTC. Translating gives CASRPGTSGRLSEQFF.

CDR3 nucleotide sequence: TGCAGCGTAGTACCTCCGGACAGGGGGCGGGGGGTGCAGTTCTTC. Its translation is CSVVPPDRGRGVQFF. V is TRBV29-1 and J is TRBJ2-1; 11 bases are shared with TRBD1. Unmatched junction bases numbered 16, after V lost 6 bases and J lost 12 bases. Germline loops: CDR1 SQVTM, CDR2 ANQGSEA. The CDR3 runs to 15 residues.

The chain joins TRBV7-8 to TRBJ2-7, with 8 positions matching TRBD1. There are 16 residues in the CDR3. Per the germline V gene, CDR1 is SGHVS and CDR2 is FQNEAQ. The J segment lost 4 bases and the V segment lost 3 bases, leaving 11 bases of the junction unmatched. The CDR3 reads CASSFEESRGLYEQYF. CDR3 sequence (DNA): TGTGCCAGCAGCTTCGAAGAGAGCAGGGGGCTATACGAGCAGTACTTC.

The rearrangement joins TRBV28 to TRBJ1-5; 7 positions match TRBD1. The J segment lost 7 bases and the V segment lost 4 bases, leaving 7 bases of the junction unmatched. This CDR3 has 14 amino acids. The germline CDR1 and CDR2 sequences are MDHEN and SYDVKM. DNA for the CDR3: TGTGCCAGCAGTTCTCCAGGGGGAGAACAGCCCCAGCATTTT. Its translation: CASSSPGGEQPQHF.

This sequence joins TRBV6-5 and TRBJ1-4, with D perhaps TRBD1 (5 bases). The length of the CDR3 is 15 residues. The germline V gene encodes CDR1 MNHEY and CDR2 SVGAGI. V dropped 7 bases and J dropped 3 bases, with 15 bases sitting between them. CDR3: CASTTASGANEKLFF. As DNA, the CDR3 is TGTGCCAGCACCACAGCCTCGGGGGCTAATGAAAAACTGTTTTTT.

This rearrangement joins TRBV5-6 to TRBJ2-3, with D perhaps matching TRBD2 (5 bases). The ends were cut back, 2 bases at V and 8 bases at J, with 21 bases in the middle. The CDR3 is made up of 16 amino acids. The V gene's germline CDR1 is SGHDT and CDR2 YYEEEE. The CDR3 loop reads CASSFGAGSTKSTQYF. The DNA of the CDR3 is TGTGCCAGCAGCTTTGGTGCGGGTTCCACCAAATCTACGCAGTATTTT. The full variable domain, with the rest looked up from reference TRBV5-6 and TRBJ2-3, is DAGVTQSPTHLIKTRGQQVTLRCSPKSGHDTVSWYQQALGQGPQFIFQYYEEEERQRGNFPDRFSGHQFPNYSSELNVNALLLGDSALYLCASSFGAGSTKSTQYFGPGTRLTVL.

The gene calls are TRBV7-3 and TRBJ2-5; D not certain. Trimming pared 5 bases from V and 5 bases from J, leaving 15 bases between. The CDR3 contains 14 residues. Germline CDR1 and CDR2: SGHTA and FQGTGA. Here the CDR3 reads CASSPSASRETQYF. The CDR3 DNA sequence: TGTGCCAGCAGCCCTTCGGCTAGTAGGGAGACCCAGTACTTC.